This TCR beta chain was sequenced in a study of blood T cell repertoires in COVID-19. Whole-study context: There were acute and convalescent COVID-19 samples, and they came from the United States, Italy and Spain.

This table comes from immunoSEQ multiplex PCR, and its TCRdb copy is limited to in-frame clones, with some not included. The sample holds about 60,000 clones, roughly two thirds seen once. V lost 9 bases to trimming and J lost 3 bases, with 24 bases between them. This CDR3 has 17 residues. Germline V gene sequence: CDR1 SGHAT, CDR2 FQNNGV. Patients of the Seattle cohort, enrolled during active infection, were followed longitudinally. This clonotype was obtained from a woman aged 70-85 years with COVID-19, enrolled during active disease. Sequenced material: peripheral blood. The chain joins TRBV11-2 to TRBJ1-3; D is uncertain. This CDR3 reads CASGISGTAAGGNTIYF. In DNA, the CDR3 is TGTGCCAGTGGGATTTCCGGTACCGCGGCGGGTGGAAACACCATATATTTT.